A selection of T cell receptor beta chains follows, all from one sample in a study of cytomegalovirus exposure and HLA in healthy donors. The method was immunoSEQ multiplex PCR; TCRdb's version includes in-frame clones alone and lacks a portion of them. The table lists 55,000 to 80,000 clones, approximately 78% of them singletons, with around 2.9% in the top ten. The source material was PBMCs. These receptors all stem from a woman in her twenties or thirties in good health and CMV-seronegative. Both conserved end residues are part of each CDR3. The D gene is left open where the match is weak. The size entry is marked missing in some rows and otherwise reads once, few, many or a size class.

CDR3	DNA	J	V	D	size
CASSFGQGSSYEQYF	TGTGCCAGCAGCTTCGGACAGGGATCCTCCTACGAGCAGTACTTC	TRBJ2-7	TRBV7-2	TRBD1	NA
CASRIRGANEKLFF	TGTGCCAGCAGGATCAGGGGAGCTAATGAAAAACTGTTTTTT	TRBJ1-4	TRBV6-1	NA	NA
CASSPYSGGAYNEQFF	TGTGCTAGCAGCCCCTATAGCGGGGGGGCTTACAATGAGCAGTTCTTC	TRBJ2-1	TRBV7-7	TRBD2	NA
CASSKLFFRVGRTDTQYF	TGTGCCAGCAGCAAACTTTTTTTCAGGGTGGGGAGGACAGATACGCAGTATTTT	TRBJ2-3	TRBV28	NA	NA
CASSQSSGNQPQHF	TGTGCCAGCAGCCAGTCTTCAGGCAATCAGCCCCAGCATTTT	TRBJ1-5	TRBV7-9	NA	NA
CASSLKLTSGGEETQYF	TGTGCCAGCAGCTTAAAGTTAACTAGCGGGGGGGAAGAGACCCAGTACTTC	TRBJ2-5	TRBV7-6	TRBD2	NA
CATSRDRNEQFF	TGTGCCACCAGCAGGGACAGAAATGAGCAGTTCTTC	TRBJ2-1	TRBV15	NA	NA
CASSLRRRGDMNTEAFF	TGTGCCAGCAGCCTCCGCAGGCGGGGGGATATGAACACTGAAGCTTTCTTT	TRBJ1-1	TRBV11-2	NA	once
CASSPETGWSDEQYF	TGTGCCAGCAGCCCCGAAACGGGGTGGAGCGACGAGCAGTACTTC	TRBJ2-7	TRBV7-8	NA	NA
CASEPSGNYGYTF	TGTGCCAGCGAGCCCAGCGGTAACTATGGCTACACCTTC	TRBJ1-2	TRBV6-6	NA	NA
CASSERLADTDTQYF	TGTGCCAGCAGTGAACGACTAGCAGACACAGATACGCAGTATTTT	TRBJ2-3	TRBV2	TRBD2	NA
CASSLENREETQYF	TGTGCCAGCAGCTTAGAGAACAGAGAAGAGACCCAGTACTTC	TRBJ2-5	TRBV7-9	NA	NA
CASSETGTGSEKLFF	TGTGCCAGCAGCGAAACGGGGACAGGGAGTGAAAAACTGTTTTTT	TRBJ1-4	TRBV6-5	TRBD1	NA
CASSQGRTGVGYTF	TGCGCCAGCAGCCAAGGGAGGACAGGGGTCGGCTACACCTTC	TRBJ1-2	TRBV4-3	TRBD1	NA
CASSLGSGRNTGELFF	TGTGCCAGCAGCTTAGGATCAGGGCGGAACACCGGGGAGCTGTTTTTT	TRBJ2-2	TRBV11-2	NA	NA
CASSEAPVGENSNQPQHF	TGTGCCAGCAGTGAAGCGCCGGTAGGAGAGAATAGCAATCAGCCCCAGCATTTT	TRBJ1-5	TRBV6-1	NA	NA
CASSPTVAGNTEAFF	TGTGCCAGCAGCCCCACCGTGGCAGGGAACACTGAAGCTTTCTTT	TRBJ1-1	TRBV7-2	NA	NA
CASRGRDRDLSEQYF	TGTGCCAGCAGAGGGCGGGACAGGGACCTCTCCGAGCAGTACTTC	TRBJ2-7	TRBV28	TRBD1	NA
CASSLTRDIAGVRDTQYF	TGTGCCAGCTCACTTACCCGGGACATAGCGGGGGTGAGAGATACGCAGTATTTT	TRBJ2-3	TRBV18	TRBD2	NA
CAWSVGTGLNTEAFF	TGTGCCTGGAGTGTAGGTACAGGGCTGAACACTGAAGCTTTCTTT	TRBJ1-1	TRBV30	NA	once
CASSQDPAGGRTGELFF	TGCGCCAGCAGCCAAGACCCAGCGGGGGGGCGTACCGGGGAGCTGTTTTTT	TRBJ2-2	TRBV4-1	TRBD2	NA
CASRLRGLSNTGELFF	TGTGCCAGCAGACTCAGGGGGCTCTCGAACACCGGGGAGCTGTTTTTT	TRBJ2-2	TRBV11-2	TRBD1	NA
CASSELGGPNEKLFF	TGTGCCAGCAGTGAGCTGGGGGGTCCTAATGAAAAACTGTTTTTT	TRBJ1-4	TRBV27	NA	NA
CASSTGFSTEAFF	TGTGCCAGTAGTACGGGGTTCAGCACTGAAGCTTTCTTT	TRBJ1-1	TRBV19	NA	NA
CASSVWTGDNEKLFF	TGTGCCAGCAGCGTCTGGACAGGGGATAATGAAAAACTGTTTTTT	TRBJ1-4	TRBV9	TRBD1	NA
CASSQPDWYTDTQYF	TGTGCCAGCAGCCAGCCCGACTGGTACACAGATACGCAGTATTTT	TRBJ2-3	TRBV14	NA	once
CASSLATAQATQYF	TGTGCCAGCAGCTTAGCGACAGCCCAGGCTACGCAGTATTTT	TRBJ2-3	TRBV11-2	NA	NA
CASSVGQGLNEKLFF	TGTGCCAGCAGTGTAGGACAGGGTCTGAACGAAAAACTGTTTTTT	TRBJ1-4	TRBV6-1	TRBD1	once
CASSAGVSRTEAFF	TGCGCCAGCAGTGCCGGGGTATCAAGGACTGAAGCTTTCTTT	TRBJ1-1	TRBV10-1	NA	NA
CASSLGRTSGKNEQYF	TGTGCCAGTAGTCTCGGACGGACTAGCGGTAAGAACGAGCAGTACTTC	TRBJ2-7	TRBV19	TRBD2	few
CASGDTTSTDTQYF	TGTGCCAGCGGGGACACTACTAGCACAGATACGCAGTATTTT	TRBJ2-3	TRBV7-9	NA	NA
CASRYLTGANSPLHF	TGTGCCAGTAGGTATCTCACAGGGGCGAATTCACCCCTCCACTTT	TRBJ1-6	TRBV19	TRBD1	NA
CATSRDHSQPQHF	TGTGCCACCAGCAGAGATCACAGCCAGCCCCAGCATTTT	TRBJ1-5	TRBV15	NA	NA
CASSTGLDSEQYF	TGTGCCAGCAGCACCGGACTAGATAGCGAGCAGTACTTC	TRBJ2-7	TRBV5-4	TRBD2	NA
CASSGGSIVAISISLTDTQYF	TGTGCCAGCAGTGGAGGGTCGATTGTCGCTATTAGCATCAGTCTCACAGATACGCAGTATTTT	TRBJ2-3	TRBV2	NA	NA
CATSRDRGNRGGWNEQFF	TGTGCCACCAGCAGAGATCGGGGAAATCGGGGGGGCTGGAATGAGCAGTTCTTC	TRBJ2-1	TRBV15	TRBD2	NA
CAWSWDRGDTEAFF	TGTGCCTGGAGTTGGGACAGGGGGGACACTGAAGCTTTCTTT	TRBJ1-1	TRBV30	TRBD1	NA
CASRSGTSRGPPYEQYF	TGTGCCAGCAGGTCGGGGACTAGCCGGGGGCCCCCCTACGAGCAGTACTTC	TRBJ2-7	TRBV27	TRBD2	NA
CAATSEGTLNTEAFF	TGTGCTGCAACCTCGGAGGGGACCTTGAACACTGAAGCTTTCTTT	TRBJ1-1	TRBV5-4	NA	once
CASSSRQNNEKLFF	TGTGCCAGCAGCTCCCGACAGAATAATGAAAAACTGTTTTTT	TRBJ1-4	TRBV13	NA	once
CASSEGRVSSYNSPLHF	TGTGCCAGCAGTGAAGGGAGGGTGAGCTCCTATAATTCACCCCTCCACTTT	TRBJ1-6	TRBV6-1	NA	NA
CASSSTGNKETQYF	TGTGCCAGCAGTTCCACGGGTAATAAAGAGACCCAGTACTTC	TRBJ2-5	TRBV28	NA	NA
CASSRGGTGVAEAFF	TGTGCCAGCAGCCGAGGGGGGACAGGGGTTGCTGAAGCTTTCTTT	TRBJ1-1	TRBV7-2	TRBD1	NA
CASSPISTPAGYTF	TGTGCCAGCAGCCCTATATCCACCCCAGCGGGCTACACCTTC	TRBJ1-2	TRBV7-8	NA	NA
CASSIRGDGEKLFF	TGTGCCAGTAGTATAAGAGGAGACGGTGAAAAACTGTTTTTT	TRBJ1-4	TRBV19	NA	NA
CASSLGQAEDTQYF	TGTGCCAGCAGCTTGGGACAGGCAGAAGATACGCAGTATTTT	TRBJ2-3	TRBV5-4	NA	NA
CASSDRRGLAKNIQYF	TGTGCCAGCAGTGATAGGAGGGGACTAGCCAAAAACATTCAGTACTTC	TRBJ2-4	TRBV6-1	NA	NA
CASSLVRASEGDTQYF	TGTGCCAGCAGCTTGGTGCGGGCTAGCGAGGGAGATACGCAGTATTTT	TRBJ2-3	TRBV11-2	NA	NA
CASSLDTPSSTDTQYF	TGCGCCAGCAGCTTGGACACCCCTTCTAGCACAGATACGCAGTATTTT	TRBJ2-3	TRBV5-1	NA	NA
CASSGRLAGISAYEQYF	TGTGCCAGCAGTGGGAGACTAGCGGGGATTAGCGCCTACGAGCAGTACTTC	TRBJ2-7	TRBV25-1	TRBD2	NA
CASSLYYNSPLHF	TGTGCCAGCAGTCTTTACTATAATTCACCCCTCCACTTT	TRBJ1-6	TRBV6-5	NA	NA
CAWSASDYSYNEQFF	TGTGCCTGGAGTGCAAGCGACTACTCCTACAATGAGCAGTTCTTC	TRBJ2-1	TRBV30	NA	NA
CASRRQDPSSYTF	TGTGCCAGCAGACGACAGGACCCGTCAAGCTACACCTTC	TRBJ1-2	TRBV6-5	NA	NA
CASSLSWQDEQYF	TGCGCCAGCAGCTTGTCATGGCAAGACGAGCAGTACTTC	TRBJ2-7	TRBV5-1	NA	few
CASSSSGGTDTQYF	TGTGCCAGCAGCTCCTCAGGGGGGACAGATACGCAGTATTTT	TRBJ2-3	TRBV7-9	NA	once